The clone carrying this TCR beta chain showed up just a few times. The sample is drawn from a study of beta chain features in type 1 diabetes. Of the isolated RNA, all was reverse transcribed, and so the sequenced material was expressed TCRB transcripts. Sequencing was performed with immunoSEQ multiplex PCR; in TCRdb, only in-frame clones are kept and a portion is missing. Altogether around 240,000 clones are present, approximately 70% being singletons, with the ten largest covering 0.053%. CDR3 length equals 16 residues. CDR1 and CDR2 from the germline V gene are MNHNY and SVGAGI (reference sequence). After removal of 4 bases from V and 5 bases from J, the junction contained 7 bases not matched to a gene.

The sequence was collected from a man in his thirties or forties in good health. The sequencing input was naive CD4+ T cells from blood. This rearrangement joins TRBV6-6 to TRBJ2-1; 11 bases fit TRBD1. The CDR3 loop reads CASSSTGTGGHNEQFF. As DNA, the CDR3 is TGTGCCAGCAGTTCCACCGGGACAGGGGGGCACAATGAGCAGTTCTTC.